Listed here are 23 T cell receptor beta chains from one sample, sequenced in a study of T cell clonality in common variable immunodeficiency. Only in-frame clones appear in the TCRdb table, and some are missing; sequencing was by immunoSEQ multiplex PCR. This repertoire lists about 64,000 clones without singletons; 1.5% to 2% sits in the top ten. Sequenced sample: peripheral blood mononuclear cells. These TCRs come from a person aged 18 to 69 in good health.

Turning to this clone: The read ends 3 residues before the CDR3 terminus; that terminus is restored from the germline J gene. V gene TRBV20-1 combines with J gene TRBJ2-7; no firm D call. Looked up from germline, CDR1 is DFQATT and CDR2 is SNEGSKA (reference sequence). CDR3 length: 11 amino acids. V lost 1 base, J lost 1 base, and 2 bases lay in between. CDR3 loop: CSARASYEQYF. The DNA read from the CDR3 is TGCAGTGCTAGAGCGTCCTACGAG.

This clone was picked up many times. The DNA ends 3 residues before the CDR3 does, and the rest of the CDR3 is filled in from the germline J gene. This rearrangement joins TRBV7-9 to TRBJ2-5, with D perhaps matching TRBD1 (8 bases). V was trimmed by 5 bases and J by 1 base, leaving 14 bases between them. The CDR3 is made up of 15 amino acids. Germline V gene lookup returns CDR1 SEHNR and CDR2 FQNEAQ (reference sequence). The CDR3 region is CASSVYRGGQETQYF. The sequenced part of the CDR3 DNA is TGTGCCAGCAGCGTTTACAGGGGGGGCCAAGAGACC.

Many counts were recorded for this clone. The DNA ends 3 residues before the CDR3 does, and the rest of the CDR3 is filled in from the germline J gene. The rearrangement joins TRBV29-1 to TRBJ2-2; TRBD1 aligns across 8 bases. Trimming removed 0 bases from V and 1 base from J; junction bases left unmatched: 10. CDR1 is SQVTM, CDR2 ANQGSEA, per germline. The CDR3 totals 18 residues. CDR3 DNA (partial): TGCAGCGTTGAAGATTCGTTCCCCGGACAGGGGAACACCGGGGAG. Protein: CSVEDSFPGQGNTGE. The CDR3 in its entirety is CSVEDSFPGQGNTGELFF.

This clone was recorded many times. The read terminates 3 residues before the CDR3 end, so the remaining end is supplied by the germline J gene. This sequence joins TRBV5-8 and TRBJ1-2; no clear D. Germline CDR1 reads SGHTS; CDR2 reads YDEGEE. Deletions cut 1 base from V and 7 bases from J, with 8 bases between. This CDR3 is built from 12 residues. The CDR3 is CASSLSGVGYTF. The part of the CDR3 DNA that was read is TGTGCCAGCAGCTTGTCCGGGGTTGGC. Drawing the rest from reference TRBV5-8 and TRBJ1-2, the complete variable domain is EAGVTQSPTHLIKTRGQQATLRCSPISGHTSVYWYQQALGLGLQFLLWYDEGEERNRGNFPPRFSGRQFPNYSSELNVNALELEDSALYLCASSLSGVGYTFGSGTRLTVV.

This clone occurred many times. CDR3 region: CSARIGRAGNTIYF. The sequenced part of the CDR3 DNA is TGCAGTGCTAGAATAGGCAGGGCTGGAAACACC. V and J are TRBV20-1 and TRBJ1-3; D may be TRBD1 (5 bases). The read finishes 3 residues shy of the CDR3 end, and the germline J gene is used to complete it. The CDR3 extends over 14 amino acids. Germline CDR1 and CDR2: DFQATT and SNEGSKA (reference sequence). The ends were cut back, 2 bases at V and 2 bases at J, with 10 bases in the middle.

This clone has a handful of counts. CDR3 region: CASSPPLAGGTDTQYF. The CDR3 bases that were read are TGCGCCAGCAGCCCACCGCTAGCGGGGGGAACAGATACG. The rearrangement links TRBV5-1 to TRBJ2-3; TRBD2 matches at 11 bases. The sequence runs out 3 residues before the end of the CDR3; the remainder is reconstructed from the germline J gene. CDR1 is SGHRS, CDR2 YFSETQ, per germline. V was clipped by 4 bases and J by 3 bases; unmatched bases: 7. The CDR3 has 16 residues.

This clone was observed many times. The read ends 3 residues before the CDR3 terminus; that terminus is restored from the germline J gene. The chain links TRBV7-3 to TRBJ2-7; 9 positions agree with TRBD2. V was pared by 5 bases and J by 2 bases, with 7 bases of the junction left unmatched. Germline-derived CDR1 and CDR2 are SGHTA and FQGTGA. This CDR3 has 15 residues. CDR3 DNA (partial): TGTGCCAGCAGCATACGTAGCGGGGGTACCTACGAG. Translated: CASSIRSGGTYE. The whole CDR3 reads CASSIRSGGTYEQYF.

This clone was seen repeatedly, ten times or more. The CDR3 protein is CASSQDKRSGRANEQYF. The part of the CDR3 DNA that was read is TGTGCCAGCAGCCAAGATAAAAGGAGCGGGAGGGCAAACGAG. V and J are TRBV14 and TRBJ2-7, with 10 bases fitting TRBD2. From the germline J gene comes the end of the CDR3, since the read stops 3 residues before it. V was clipped by 0 bases and J by 5 bases; unmatched bases: 10. Germline V gene sequence: CDR1 SGHDN, CDR2 FVKESK. The CDR3 loop spans 17 amino acids.

This clone has ten or more counts. Partial CDR3 DNA: TGTGCCAGCAGTCGAAACAGTCAAGAGACC. Encoded protein: CASSRNSQET. The entire CDR3 protein is CASSRNSQETQYF. The rearrangement links TRBV2 to TRBJ2-5; no firm D call. The read gets to within 3 residues of the CDR3 end, and the germline J gene fills in the rest. From germline, CDR1 is SNHLY and CDR2 FYNNEI. Trimming left V 5 bases short and J 2 bases short, with 9 bases between. This CDR3 is built from 13 residues.

This clone was detected ten times or more. The read gets to within 3 residues of the CDR3 end, and the germline J gene fills in the rest. This chain joins TRBV4-1 and TRBJ2-3, with 9 bases aligning to TRBD2. V shed 0 bases and J 4 bases; nucleotides not matched to a gene: 8. The CDR3 is made up of 17 amino acids. CDR1 is MGHRA, CDR2 YSYEKL, per germline. The covered CDR3 bases are TGCGCCAGCAGCCAAGAAGTAGCGGGGGCGGTATCAGATACG. Translated, it gives CASSQEVAGAVSDT. The whole CDR3 protein is CASSQEVAGAVSDTQYF.

This clone was observed many times. The read terminates 3 residues ahead of where the CDR3 ends, so the germline J gene completes it. The chain recombines TRBV30 with TRBJ2-1; TRBD2 aligns across 14 bases. The V segment lost 0 bases and the J segment 3 bases; nucleotides outside the gene matches: 7. Germline CDR1 reads GTSNPN; CDR2 reads SVGIG (reference sequence). This CDR3 contains 18 residues. The CDR3 DNA, read in part, is TGTGCCTGGAGTGTCCTCAGGGGACTAGCGGGGGTCTACAATGAG. It translates to CAWSVLRGLAGVYNE. The whole CDR3 is CAWSVLRGLAGVYNEQFF.

This clone showed up many times. The read ends 3 residues before the CDR3 terminus; that terminus is restored from the germline J gene. V usage is TRBV7-6 and J usage is TRBJ2-5; 7 positions match TRBD1. The CDR3 loop spans 14 amino acids. Germline V CDR1 and CDR2: SGHVS, FNYEAQ. Unmatched junction bases numbered 6, after V lost 1 base and J lost 7 bases. CDR3 bases read: TGTGCCAGCAGCTTAGGCACAGGGGAAGCGACC. Amino acids: CASSLGTGEAT. The whole CDR3 reads CASSLGTGEATQYF.

This clone showed up many times. CDR3 sequence reads: CASSPGQGTGGYTF. The sequenced CDR3 bases are TGTGCCAGTAGTCCCGGACAGGGAACGGGTGGC. The chain uses TRBV19 and TRBJ1-2; TRBD1 matches at 8 bases. The CDR3 end lies 3 residues beyond the end of the read and is filled in from the germline J gene. The V gene end was trimmed by 5 bases and the J gene end by 7 bases; junction bases not matched to a gene: 9. Germline CDR1 is LNHDA and CDR2 is SQIVND (reference sequence). This CDR3 comprises 14 residues.

This clone appeared many times. The CDR3 end lies 3 residues beyond the end of the read and is filled in from the germline J gene. The chain employs TRBV20-1 and TRBJ2-3, with D perhaps matching TRBD1 (6 bases). There are 14 residues in the CDR3. Germline V lookup: CDR1 DFQATT, CDR2 SNEGSKA (reference sequence). V was trimmed by 1 base and J by 2 bases, leaving 10 bases between them. The DNA read from the CDR3 is TGCAGTGCTAGAGCAGGGGATACCACAGATACG. Protein product: CSARAGDTTDT. The entire CDR3 protein is CSARAGDTTDTQYF.

The sample holds a few counts of this clone. The read gets to within 3 residues of the CDR3 end, and the germline J gene fills in the rest. The chain couples TRBV30 to TRBJ1-1; D is unresolved. This CDR3 region has 13 residues. The germline CDR1 and CDR2 sequences are GTSNPN and SVGIG (reference sequence). CDR3: CAWSVTSPYEAFF. CDR3 DNA (partial): TGTGCCTGGAGTGTGACTAGTCCCTACGAG.

The sample holds many counts of this clone. The sequenced fragment ends 3 residues before the CDR3 boundary, so the rest is inferred from the germline J gene. The rearrangement links TRBV7-3 to TRBJ2-1; D perhaps matches TRBD1 (5 bases). Trimming removed 2 bases from V and 9 bases from J, with 8 bases in between. The CDR3 runs 12 residues. Germline CDR1 SGHTA, CDR2 FQGTGA. CDR3 residues: CASSLGATEQFF. CDR3 DNA (partial): TGTGCCAGCAGCTTAGGGGCAACTGAG.

This clone was found many times. The read falls 3 residues short of the CDR3 end, and the missing part is taken from the germline J gene. The J gene is TRBJ2-7, the V gene TRBV11-2, with 7 bases fitting TRBD2. This CDR3 has 14 amino acids. CDR1 and CDR2 (germline): SGHAT, FQNNGV. J was trimmed by 1 base and V by 3 bases; bases with no gene match: 3. CDR3 in amino acids: CASSLGGGSYEQYF. The sequenced CDR3 bases are TGTGCCAGCAGCTTGGGGGGAGGGTCCTACGAG.

This clone has at least ten counts. The CDR3 is cut off 3 residues early in the read; its end comes from the germline J gene. The chain joins TRBV2 to TRBJ1-1, with D perhaps TRBD1 (5 bases). The CDR3 has 17 residues. The germline V gene has CDR1 SNHLY and CDR2 FYNNEI. V was clipped by 2 bases and J by 0 bases, with 16 bases between them. The CDR3: CASSEPKTGQLNTEAFF. The CDR3 DNA, read in part, is TGTGCCAGCAGTGAACCAAAAACAGGACAACTGAACACTGAA.

This clone was found many times. The CDR3 end falls 3 residues outside the read, so it is completed with the germline J gene. V usage is TRBV20-1 and J usage is TRBJ2-3; TRBD2 matches 12 bases. The germline gives CDR1 DFQATT, CDR2 SNEGSKA (reference sequence). J gave up 8 bases and V 0 bases, and 18 bases lay outside the gene matches. The CDR3 contains 19 residues. The DNA read from the CDR3 is TGCAGTGCTAGAGATCATGTGACAGGGCTAGCGGGAGGGCCAGGTACG. Residues: CSARDHVTGLAGGPGT. The complete CDR3 sequence is CSARDHVTGLAGGPGTQYF.

This clone was seen repeatedly, ten times or more. The read falls 3 residues short of the CDR3 end, and the missing part is taken from the germline J gene. This chain links TRBV7-2 with TRBJ2-3; TRBD1 matches at 8 bases. Losses at the gene ends were 3 bases for V and 5 bases for J; bases not matched to a gene: 4. The germline CDR1 and CDR2 sequences are SGHTA and FQGNSA. The CDR3 is 14 residues long. The CDR3 sequence: CASSLDRAVDTQYF. Partial CDR3 DNA: TGTGCCAGCAGCTTGGACAGGGCTGTAGATACG.

This clone was detected a few times. From the germline J gene comes the end of the CDR3, since the read stops 3 residues before it. The V gene is TRBV6-1, the J gene TRBJ1-4, with 7 bases lining up with TRBD1. The CDR3 consists of 13 residues. Germline lookup yields CDR1 MNHNS and CDR2 SASEGT. V was pared by 4 bases and J by 10 bases, with 6 bases of the junction left unmatched. The CDR3 region is CASSVGQSGKLFF. The covered CDR3 bases are TGTGCCAGCAGTGTGGGACAGTCGGGAAAA.

The table lists this clone with many counts. The sequence runs out 3 residues before the end of the CDR3; the remainder is reconstructed from the germline J gene. The V call is TRBV2, the J call TRBJ2-5; 10 bases align to TRBD2. Per germline, CDR1 SNHLY and CDR2 FYNNEI. The CDR3 spans 15 residues. V shed 7 bases, J shed 5 bases, and the junction held 10 bases outside the gene matches. The CDR3 sequence is CASTEAAGGLETQYF. The CDR3 DNA, read in part, is TGTGCCAGCACCGAGGCAGCGGGAGGGCTGGAGACC.

This clone appeared many times. The observed sequence ends 3 residues before the CDR3 terminus, with the missing tail filled in from the germline J gene. The chain carries TRBV20-1 and TRBJ1-1; 8 bases match TRBD1. Losses at the gene ends were 6 bases for V and 0 bases for J; bases not matched to a gene: 6. The CDR3 sequence is 14 residues long. Per the germline V gene, CDR1 is DFQATT and CDR2 is SNEGSKA (reference sequence). The CDR3 here is CSAPRDRLNTEAFF. The CDR3 bases that were read are TGCAGTGCCCCGCGGGACAGGTTGAACACTGAA.